These 16 T cell receptor beta chains came from one sample sequenced in a study of CD8 T cells in Susac syndrome. The RNA input was about 0.5 to 1 ug, and it was reverse transcribed with random hexamers. TCRdb reprocessed the immunoSEQ multiplex PCR reads via MiXCR and lists one record per CDR3 protein. Of 200,000 or so distinct CDR3 sequences listed, approximately 94% are singletons. Sequenced: CD4+ T cells from PBMCs. The receptor set was obtained from a human donor with multiple sclerosis.

V gene TRBV1 combines with J gene TRBJ2-7; TRBD1, the D gene given by the table, was not confirmed from the DNA. TRBV1 is tagged as a pseudogene. The CDR3 has 14 amino acids. The CDR3 region is CTSWCGTGPYEQYF. As DNA, the CDR3 is TGCACCAGCTGGTGTGGGACAGGGCCCTACGAGCAGTACTTC.

The chain combines TRBV20-1 with TRBJ1-2; 8 bases agree with TRBD1. Losses at the gene ends were 0 bases for V and 0 bases for J; bases not matched to a gene: 3. This CDR3 region has 15 residues. Germline V lookup: CDR1 DFQATT, CDR2 SNEGSKA (reference sequence). In nucleotides, the CDR3 is TGCAGTGCTAGAGATCACAGGGGGGCTAACTATGGCTACACCTTC. It encodes CSARDHRGANYGYTF.

The gene calls are TRBV3-1 and TRBJ2-5; D is unclear. The CDR3 consists of 13 residues. The germline gives CDR1 LGHDT, CDR2 YNNKEL (reference sequence). V was shortened by 2 bases and J by 4 bases, with 8 bases between the two germline ends. The CDR3 DNA follows: TGTGCCAGCAGCCAACAGCTCGCAGAGACCCAGTACTTC. Its protein is CASSQQLAETQYF.

The genes are TRBV3-1 and TRBJ1-6; D gene unclear. The germline V and J ends were trimmed by 0 bases and 10 bases, with 16 bases remaining between them. Germline CDR1 reads LGHDT; CDR2 reads YNNKEL (reference sequence). The CDR3 loop spans 16 amino acids. CDR3 loop: CASSQEVARLGSPLHF. DNA for the CDR3: TGTGCCAGCAGCCAAGAGGTAGCCCGACTGGGATCACCCCTCCACTTT.

The gene calls are TRBV29-1 and TRBJ2-2, with 9 bases matching TRBD1. This CDR3 comprises 13 residues. Germline lookup yields CDR1 SQVTM and CDR2 ANQGSEA. J lost 7 bases, V lost 7 bases, and 7 bases had no gene match. In DNA form, the CDR3 reads TGCAGCGGTGACAGGGGGGAGAGCGGGGAGCTGTTTTTT. It specifies CSGDRGESGELFF.

The rearrangement joins TRBV29-1 to TRBJ2-5; the match to TRBD1 covers 8 bases. V shed 6 bases and J 5 bases; nucleotides not matched to a gene: 8. The CDR3 spans 13 residues. CDR1 is SQVTM and CDR2 is ANQGSEA in the germline V gene. This CDR3 is CSVQDRAGETQYF. For the CDR3, the DNA is TGCAGCGTACAGGACAGGGCGGGTGAGACCCAGTACTTC.

The CDR3 DNA is TGCAGCGTCGAGGGGACGGGACAGGGCAGTGACTATGGCTACACCTTC. This sequence encodes CSVEGTGQGSDYGYTF. V is TRBV29-1 and J is TRBJ1-2, with 9 bases that match TRBD1. The CDR3 extends over 16 amino acids. CDR1 SQVTM and CDR2 ANQGSEA come from the germline V gene. V lost 6 bases to trimming and J lost 3 bases; unmatched junction nucleotides: 14.

This chain joins TRBV15 and TRBJ2-1, with 9 bases aligning to TRBD1. The CDR3 is made up of 14 amino acids. The ends lost 2 bases at V and 5 bases at J; junction bases unmatched: 1. CDR1 and CDR2 from the germline V gene are LNHNV and YYDKDF (reference sequence). The CDR3: CATSRRTGDNEQFF. CDR3 coding DNA: TGTGCCACCAGCAGACGGACAGGGGACAATGAGCAGTTCTTC.

Concerning this clonotype: The limits of the CDR3 on the DNA are not certain, so only TCRdb's listed CDR3 is given. V gene TRBV20-1 combines with J gene TRBJ2-1; the table assigns TRBD1, which was not confirmed against the DNA. In germline, CDR1 is DFQATT, CDR2 SNEGSKA (reference sequence). The CDR3 has 17 amino acids, counting both end residues. This CDR3 reads CSAFRARAGVLYNEQFF.

V usage is TRBV12-3 or TRBV12-4 and J usage is TRBJ2-6; D is unclear. Trimming stripped 5 bases from V and 0 bases from J, with 11 bases between. This CDR3 contains 16 residues. CDR3 coding DNA: TGTGCCAGCAGTCTGGCCTCCCCCTCTGGGGCCAACGTCCTGACTTTC. This encodes CASSLASPSGANVLTF.

V usage is TRBV20-1 and J usage is TRBJ2-5; D is unclear. Germline-derived CDR1 and CDR2 are DFQATT and SNEGSKA (reference sequence). The germline V and J ends were trimmed by 0 bases and 9 bases, with 17 bases remaining between them. The CDR3 extends over 14 amino acids. The CDR3 DNA follows: TGCAGTGCTAGAGAGAACATCGGTACTGGGGCCCAGTACTTC. Protein: CSARENIGTGAQYF.

The chain uses TRBV29-1 and TRBJ2-5; D is perhaps TRBD1 (6 bases). The CDR3 has 10 amino acids. Germline assignment: CDR1 SQVTM and CDR2 ANQGSEA. The CDR3 DNA sequence: TGCGGGGGCAGGGAAGAGACCCAGTACTTC. The encoded protein is CGGREETQYF.

V is TRBV4-1 and J is TRBJ2-2; D may match TRBD1 or TRBD2 (7 bases each). The germline V and J ends were trimmed by 0 bases and 3 bases, with 11 bases remaining between them. The CDR3 is made up of 16 amino acids. Germline assignment: CDR1 MGHRA and CDR2 YSYEKL. CDR3 amino acids: CASSQEGGGYTGELFF. The CDR3 DNA reads as TGCGCCAGCAGCCAAGAGGGAGGGGGCTACACCGGGGAGCTGTTTTTT.

The chain is built from TRBV25-1 and TRBJ1-1; tentatively, D is TRBD1 (6 bases). V lost 1 base and J lost 2, with 8 bases in between. Germline-derived CDR1 and CDR2 are MGHDK and SYGVNS. The CDR3 runs 14 residues. The CDR3 DNA reads TGTGCCAGCAGTGAATGGGGACAAAACACTGAAGCTTTCTTT. It specifies CASSEWGQNTEAFF.

The chain links TRBV28 to TRBJ1-4; D call uncertain. Trimming stripped 3 bases from V and 8 bases from J, with 7 bases between. Germline lookup yields CDR1 MDHEN and CDR2 SYDVKM. The CDR3 runs 12 residues. CDR3 coding DNA: TGTGCCAGCAGTTTTGTCGGGGAAAAACTGTTTTTT. Its translation: CASSFVGEKLFF.

This chain links TRBV6-2 or TRBV6-3 with TRBJ1-2, with D possibly being TRBD1 (6 bases). CDR1 is MNHEY and CDR2 is SVGEGT in the germline V gene. The V end lost 7 bases, the J end lost 4 bases, and 10 bases lay between the germline ends. The CDR3 loop spans 12 amino acids. CDR3 loop: CASTRDTYGYTF. The CDR3 DNA reads as TGTGCCAGCACTCGGGACACCTATGGCTACACCTTC.